These 20 T cell receptor beta chains share one sample of origin, sequenced in a study of blood T cells in healthy people across ages. A second PCR of about 6 to 11 cycles used a sample-barcoded 5' primer and a J-beta primer mix. TCRdb passed the 5' RACE reads through MiXCR, listing each CDR3 protein once. This repertoire shows some 1.8 million distinct CDR3 sequences, 30% to 40% found once; its top ten account for about 23%. The specimen sequenced was blood. The source of these receptors is a human donor in good health.

The chain uses TRBV28 and TRBJ2-7; D possibly corresponds to TRBD1 (5 bases). The CDR3 is made up of 13 amino acids. The germline gives CDR1 MDHEN, CDR2 SYDVKM. V was clipped by 6 bases and J by 7 bases, with 16 bases between them. The CDR3 reads CASSHRRTSEQYF. In DNA form, the CDR3 reads TGTGCCAGCAGCCACCGCCGGACAAGTGAGCAGTACTTC.

In this sample, this clonotype turned up a few times. The chain employs TRBV5-6 and TRBJ1-2; D is possibly TRBD1 (6 bases). CDR3 length: 13 amino acids. V was cut by 4 bases and J by 6 bases, with 13 bases left in between. Germline V gene data show CDR1 as SGHDT and CDR2 as YYEEEE. CDR3 residues: CASSRRGVDGYTF. CDR3 nucleotides: TGTGCCAGCAGCAGAAGGGGGGTAGATGGCTACACCTTC.

The genes are TRBV12-3 or TRBV12-4 and TRBJ1-2, with 7 bases lining up with TRBD1. The V gene end was trimmed by 5 bases and the J gene end by 4 bases; junction bases not matched to a gene: 7. CDR3 length equals 14 residues. CDR3 nucleotide sequence: TGTGCCAGCAGTAGGGGACAGATCCTCTATGGCTACACCTTC. Encoded protein: CASSRGQILYGYTF.

There are a few counts of this clonotype. This chain connects TRBV20-1 to TRBJ1-5; D is unresolved. The V and J ends lost 4 bases and 2 bases respectively, with 12 bases between them. CDR1 is DFQATT, CDR2 SNEGSKA, per germline (reference sequence). The CDR3 sequence is 14 residues long. The CDR3 here is CSATKPAGNQPQHF. CDR3 nucleotides: TGCAGTGCTACCAAACCGGCAGGCAATCAGCCCCAGCATTTT.

This clonotype was seen a handful of times. This chain links TRBV12-3 or TRBV12-4 with TRBJ2-1, with TRBD1 as a possible D gene (6 bases). This CDR3 region has 16 residues. The V end was cut by 5 bases, the J end by 4 bases, with 18 bases between. The CDR3 sequence is CASSLPRDIPYNEQFF. In DNA, the CDR3 is TGTGCCAGCAGTCTTCCCCGGGACATCCCTTACAATGAGCAGTTCTTC.

The CDR3 region is CSVEDPRRNTEAFF. CDR3 nucleotides: TGCAGCGTTGAAGATCCCCGGCGTAACACTGAAGCTTTCTTT. This chain links TRBV29-1 with TRBJ1-1; the D is unclear. This CDR3 is 14 amino acids long. V dropped 0 bases and J dropped 2 bases, with 10 bases sitting between them. Per the germline V gene, CDR1 is SQVTM and CDR2 is ANQGSEA.

The chain uses TRBV3-1 and TRBJ2-3, with D perhaps matching TRBD1 (6 bases). V was shortened by 5 bases and J by 6 bases, with 15 bases between the two germline ends. Germline CDR1 is LGHDT and CDR2 is YNNKEL (reference sequence). The CDR3 spans 14 residues. The CDR3 spells CASSLRTVEDTQYF. In DNA form, the CDR3 reads TGTGCCAGCAGCTTACGGACAGTGGAGGATACGCAGTATTTT.

DNA of the CDR3: TGTGCCAGCAGCCTAGGAGGGGGACAGACGTTCGATGGCTACACCTTC. Encoded protein: CASSLGGGQTFDGYTF. V gene TRBV9 combines with J gene TRBJ1-2, with 7 bases matching TRBD1. The CDR3 length is 16 residues. Germline loops: CDR1 SGDLS, CDR2 YYNGEE. Germline trimming cut 4 bases from V and 6 bases from J; bases unmatched to any gene: 15.

CDR3 sequence (DNA): TGTGCCAGCAGCCCGCGTGTGGGGGGGCCTACCTATGGCTACACCTTC. Protein product: CASSPRVGGPTYGYTF. The chain recombines TRBV7-2 with TRBJ1-2, with D possibly matching TRBD1 (6 bases). There are 16 residues in the CDR3. V was cut by 5 bases and J by 4 bases, with 20 bases left in between. Germline CDR1 is SGHTA and CDR2 is FQGNSA.

At least ten counts were recorded for this clonotype. The chain employs TRBV4-3 and TRBJ2-5, with unresolved D. Germline values: CDR1 LGHNA, CDR2 YSLEER. V shed 0 bases and J shed 5 bases, with 7 bases lying between them. The CDR3 is made up of 13 amino acids. CDR3 region: CASSQDVRETQYF. The CDR3 nucleotides read TGCGCCAGCAGCCAAGATGTGAGGGAGACCCAGTACTTC.

The genes are TRBV9 and TRBJ2-1, with TRBD1 matching over 10 bases. V was clipped by 3 bases and J by 8 bases; unmatched bases: 8. The length of the CDR3 is 15 residues. The germline V gene has CDR1 SGDLS and CDR2 YYNGEE. In DNA, the CDR3 is TGTGCCAGCAGCGGCAGACAGGGGGCTCTTCATGAGCAGTTCTTC. This codes for CASSGRQGALHEQFF.

About this clonotype: Germline and junction disagree at one end, which may indicate a read error. The chain has TRBV28 and TRBJ1-5; the D is unclear. This CDR3 region has 15 residues. The germline CDR1 and CDR2 sequences are MDHEN and SYDVKM. The CDR3 spells CASSRFEQFNQPRHF. The CDR3 DNA sequence: TGTGCCAGCAGCCGGTTTGAGCAGTTCAATCAGCCCCGGCATTTT.

The rearrangement links TRBV29-1 to TRBJ1-6, with D possibly being TRBD1 (5 bases). The CDR3 consists of 18 residues. The germline V gene encodes CDR1 SQVTM and CDR2 ANQGSEA. The ends were cut back, 3 bases at V and 0 bases at J, with 18 bases in the middle. CDR3 sequence reads: CSVDPTHRGSSYNSPLHF. CDR3 bases: TGCAGCGTTGATCCAACCCACCGGGGCAGCTCCTATAATTCACCCCTCCACTTT. Combining the CDR3 with reference TRBV29-1 and TRBJ1-6 gives the whole variable domain SAVISQKPSRDICQRGTSLTIQCQVDSQVTMMFWYRQQPGQSLTLIATANQGSEATYESGFVIDKFPISRPNLTFSTLTVSNMSPEDSSIYLCSVDPTHRGSSYNSPLHFGNGTRLTVT.

Remarks on this clonotype: Compared with germline, one end of the junction differs, possibly owing to a read error. The V gene is TRBV7-9, the J gene TRBJ1-1; D not resolved. Per germline, CDR1 SEHNR and CDR2 FQNEAQ (reference sequence). The CDR3 is made up of 15 amino acids. CDR3 sequence: CAGSPERGLNTEAFF. In DNA, the CDR3 is TGTGCCGGCAGCCCAGAGCGGGGATTGAACACTGAAGCTTTCTTT.

The chain couples TRBV5-1 to TRBJ1-1; no clear D gene. The V gene lost 4 bases and the J gene lost 0 bases, with 16 bases spanning the gap. The CDR3 length is 16 residues. Germline V gene lookup returns CDR1 SGHRS and CDR2 YFSETQ. The CDR3 DNA follows: TGCGCCAGCAGCCGCGACCGACCTTCCATGAACACTGAAGCTTTCTTT. Protein sequence: CASSRDRPSMNTEAFF.

This chain uses TRBV16 with TRBJ1-2; TRBD1 might be the D (6 bases). This CDR3 region has 15 residues. The V and J ends lost 4 bases and 4 bases respectively, with 16 bases between them. Germline V gene sequence: CDR1 KGHSY, CDR2 FQNENV. The chain's CDR3 is CASSLQSRGTYGYTF. As DNA, the CDR3 is TGTGCCAGCAGCCTCCAATCTAGGGGGACCTATGGCTACACCTTC.

This clonotype was picked up a small number of times. The genes are TRBV2 and TRBJ1-2; D is unresolved. CDR3 length equals 14 residues. Between the trimmed V and J ends, which lost 2 bases and 2 bases, there was a span of 9 bases. The germline gives CDR1 SNHLY, CDR2 FYNNEI. The CDR3 nucleotides read TGTGCCAGCAGTGAAAGGGAGGAGAACTATGGCTACACCTTC. Amino acid sequence: CASSEREENYGYTF.

The chain couples TRBV6-5 to TRBJ2-2, with 7 positions matching TRBD1. Germline-derived CDR1 and CDR2 are MNHEY and SVGAGI. The CDR3 extends over 16 amino acids. The junction had 9 bases not matched to a gene; V was cut back by 3 bases and J by 5 bases. The CDR3 reads CASSYPDRQGTGELFF. CDR3 DNA: TGTGCCAGCAGTTATCCGGACAGGCAAGGGACCGGGGAGCTGTTTTTT.

This clonotype was seen only a few times. The chain joins TRBV4-3 to TRBJ2-3; 8 bases fit TRBD2. The V segment lost 1 base and the J segment 4 bases; nucleotides outside the gene matches: 13. The CDR3 has 18 amino acids. CDR1 is LGHNA and CDR2 is YSLEER in the germline V gene. Here the CDR3 reads CASSQVEVAGRPADTQYF. The CDR3 region has the DNA TGCGCCAGCAGCCAAGTCGAGGTAGCGGGGCGCCCCGCAGATACGCAGTATTTT.

The chain combines TRBV10-3 with TRBJ1-4; 7 bases line up with TRBD1. The germline V gene has CDR1 ENHRY and CDR2 SYGVKD. The trim removed 11 bases at V and 5 bases at J, leaving 11 bases unmatched. CDR3 length: 14 amino acids. In DNA form, the CDR3 reads TGTGCCTCAAGAACCGGGACAGAAAATGAAAAACTGTTTTTT. Protein sequence: CASRTGTENEKLFF.